The 20 T cell receptor beta chains below were found in one sample sequenced in a study of OX40 agonist ivuxolimab in advanced cancers. The receptor library was made with the immunoSEQ multiplex PCR assay. In TCRdb, the immuneACCESS table is reduced to in-frame sequences with V and J assigned. These tables do not hold every clone; where another copy was compared, an unresolved V gene accounts for under half, and the others remain unexplained. Recorded for this sample are 7,900 or so clones; around three quarters of them occurred a single time. 20% to 25% of the sample comes from the top ten. The material sequenced was CD4+ or CD8+ T cells sorted from blood, taken in a trial of the OX40 agonist ivuxolimab. The receptors come from an adult with an advanced solid tumor such as melanoma, head and neck, liver or kidney cancer.

The V call is TRBV7-6, the J call TRBJ2-7; 10 nucleotides agree with TRBD1. This CDR3 contains 14 residues. V lost 5 bases and J lost 2; bases outside the gene matches: 3. The germline V gene has CDR1 SGHVS and CDR2 FNYEAQ. In nucleotides, the CDR3 is TGTGCCAGCAGCCAGGGGACAGGGGCCTACGAGCAGTACTTC. Its protein product is CASSQGTGAYEQYF.

This chain uses TRBV11-2 with TRBJ2-7; no definite D call. CDR3 size: 16 residues. CDR1 and CDR2 (germline): SGHAT, FQNNGV. Deletions cut 3 bases from V and 0 bases from J, with 15 bases between. DNA for the CDR3: TGTGCCAGCAGCTTTTTTGAGACAATTCACTCCTACGAGCAGTACTTC. Residues: CASSFFETIHSYEQYF.

The chain is built from TRBV7-2 and TRBJ2-1; D is unclear. Trimming took off 7 bases at V and 2 bases at J, with 15 bases between the two ends. Germline CDR1 and CDR2: SGHTA and FQGNSA. This CDR3 spans 15 amino acids. The CDR3 nucleotides are TGTGCCAGCAACCCGTGGGCTACGGCCTACAATGAGCAGTTCTTC. Protein: CASNPWATAYNEQFF.

In this sample, this clone turned up a few times. This sequence joins TRBV6-5 and TRBJ1-2, with D uncertain. Per germline, CDR1 MNHEY and CDR2 SVGAGI. This CDR3 contains 13 residues. The V gene lost 2 bases and the J gene lost 0 bases, with 4 bases spanning the gap. CDR3 amino acids: CASSYGANYGYTF. The CDR3 DNA reads as TGTGCCAGCAGTTACGGTGCTAACTATGGCTACACCTTC.

This rearrangement joins TRBV7-3 to TRBJ1-6; weak D call: TRBD1 (6 bases). Germline V lookup: CDR1 SGHTA, CDR2 FQGTGA. The CDR3 sequence is 19 residues long. Deletions cut 5 bases from V and 0 bases from J, with 20 bases between. In nucleotides, the CDR3 is TGTGCCAGCAGCCAAGGCGGCCAGGGGTGGGCCTCCTATAATTCACCCCTCCACTTT. It yields the protein CASSQGGQGWASYNSPLHF. The entire variable domain, with the rest obtained from reference TRBV7-3 and TRBJ1-6, is as follows: GAGVSQTPSNKVTEKGKYVELRCDPISGHTALYWYRQSLGQGPEFLIYFQGTGAADDSGLPNDRFFAVRPEGSVSTLKIQRTERGDSAVYLCASSQGGQGWASYNSPLHFGNGTRLTVT.

The chain recombines TRBV9 with TRBJ2-2; unclear D gene. V was clipped by 1 base and J by 7 bases, with 5 bases between them. Germline CDR1 SGDLS, CDR2 YYNGEE. This CDR3 has 12 residues. The DNA of the CDR3 is TGTGCCAGCAGCGTACTCCACGGGGAGCTGTTTTTT. This translates into CASSVLHGELFF.

This sequence joins TRBV2 and TRBJ2-3, with D maybe TRBD2 (6 bases). This CDR3 has 13 amino acids. V shed 10 bases and J shed 0 bases, with 11 bases lying between them. Germline V CDR1 and CDR2: SNHLY, FYNNEI. The CDR3 nucleotides are TGTGCCACGGAAGGGAGGAGCACAGATACGCAGTATTTT. This codes for CATEGRSTDTQYF.

The V and J genes are TRBV11-1 and TRBJ2-7; D is unclear. The CDR3 consists of 13 residues. Germline CDR1 reads SGHAT; CDR2 reads FQDESV (reference sequence). V was shortened by 2 bases and J by 7 bases, with 12 bases between the two germline ends. The CDR3 nucleotides read TGTGCCAGCAGCTTATCTACGGTAACGGAGCAGTACTTC. Protein product: CASSLSTVTEQYF.

The chain is built from TRBV7-2 and TRBJ2-2; unclear D gene. Trimming took off 1 base at V and 6 bases at J, with 6 bases between the two ends. Germline CDR1 and CDR2: SGHTA and FQGNSA. The CDR3 has 13 residues. The CDR3: CASSLETAGELFF. The CDR3 DNA follows: TGTGCCAGCAGCTTAGAGACGGCCGGGGAGCTGTTTTTT.

The chain links TRBV28 to TRBJ2-1; TRBD2 matches at 8 bases. In germline, CDR1 is MDHEN, CDR2 SYDVKM. This CDR3 is built from 18 residues. The J segment lost 3 bases and the V segment lost 2 bases, leaving 12 bases of the junction unmatched. Written as DNA, the CDR3 is TGTGCCAGCAGTTTACCCGGACGAGCGGGAGAGGTCTACAATGAGCAGTTCTTC. Translated, it gives CASSLPGRAGEVYNEQFF.

A single count supports this clone. The gene calls are TRBV29-1 and TRBJ2-3, with D possibly being TRBD1 or TRBD2 (5 bases each). CDR3 length equals 16 residues. Trimming removed 0 bases at V and 0 bases at J, with 13 bases between. Germline CDR1 reads SQVTM; CDR2 reads ANQGSEA. CDR3 coding DNA: TGCAGCGTTGAAGATGTGCCAGGGAGTAGCACAGATACGCAGTATTTT. Translating gives CSVEDVPGSSTDTQYF.

This rearrangement joins TRBV27 to TRBJ1-1, with 7 positions matching TRBD1. Trimming removed 5 bases from V and 4 bases from J; junction bases left unmatched: 7. The CDR3 sequence is 14 residues long. Germline V gene sequence: CDR1 MNHEY, CDR2 SMNVEV (reference sequence). CDR3 sequence reads: CASSDRDIFTEAFF. As DNA, the CDR3 is TGTGCCAGCAGTGACAGGGATATCTTCACTGAAGCTTTCTTT.

V usage is TRBV10-1 and J usage is TRBJ2-5; D ambiguous. Germline-derived CDR1 and CDR2 are WNHNN and SYGVQD (reference sequence). The CDR3 is 12 residues long. V gave up 10 bases and J gave up 0 bases, with 9 bases separating them. For the CDR3, the DNA is TGCGCCACCCAAACGTACCAAGAGACCCAGTACTTC. It encodes CATQTYQETQYF.

The V and J genes are TRBV19 and TRBJ2-2, with D tentatively TRBD2 (6 bases). V was trimmed by 6 bases and J by 4 bases, leaving 15 bases between them. This CDR3 region has 15 residues. Germline loops: CDR1 LNHDA, CDR2 SQIVND (reference sequence). The CDR3 loop reads CASRSPSGLTGELFF. The CDR3, as DNA: TGTGCCAGTAGGTCCCCCAGCGGGCTCACCGGGGAGCTGTTTTTT.

The V call is TRBV9, the J call TRBJ2-1; 7 bases map to TRBD1. V shed 1 base and J 6 bases; nucleotides not matched to a gene: 10. Germline CDR1 SGDLS, CDR2 YYNGEE. CDR3 length: 16 residues. CDR3 coding DNA: TGTGCCAGCAGCGTATCCGGGACAGCCGGAATCAATGAGCAGTTCTTC. It codes for CASSVSGTAGINEQFF.

The chain carries TRBV6-1 and TRBJ2-7, with D possibly called TRBD1 or TRBD2 (5 bases each). The germline CDR1 and CDR2 sequences are MNHNS and SASEGT. The ends were cut back, 1 base at V and 1 base at J, with 8 bases in the middle. This CDR3 is 14 amino acids long. Here the CDR3 DNA reads TGTGCCAGCAGTGAAGATGGGGGATCCTACGAGCAGTACTTC. It yields the protein CASSEDGGSYEQYF.

The chain recombines TRBV10-3 with TRBJ2-5, with D unresolved. V dropped 8 bases and J dropped 5 bases, with 9 bases sitting between them. The CDR3 runs to 11 residues. Germline lookup yields CDR1 ENHRY and CDR2 SYGVKD. The CDR3 reads CAISESETQYF. Written as DNA, the CDR3 is TGTGCCATCTCGGAATCGGAGACCCAGTACTTC.

The chain combines TRBV27 with TRBJ2-1; the D is unclear. CDR3 length: 13 residues. Between the trimmed V and J ends, which lost 5 bases and 6 bases, there was a span of 11 bases. The V gene's germline CDR1 is MNHEY and CDR2 SMNVEV (reference sequence). The CDR3 protein is CASSEAWINEQFF. The CDR3 DNA sequence: TGTGCCAGCAGTGAAGCCTGGATCAATGAGCAGTTCTTC.

The rearrangement joins TRBV7-9 to TRBJ1-2; D gene ambiguous. Deletions cut 3 bases from V and 8 bases from J, with 16 bases between. CDR3 size: 14 residues. Germline-derived CDR1 and CDR2 are SEHNR and FQNEAQ (reference sequence). CDR3 sequence (DNA): TGTGCCAGCAGCTTGGGTGATGAACTATGGGGCTACACCTTC. This codes for CASSLGDELWGYTF.

In this sample, this clone turned up once. The chain is built from TRBV6-6 and TRBJ1-2; the D gene is possibly TRBD1 (6 bases). V was trimmed by 4 bases and J by 5 bases, leaving 11 bases between them. Germline CDR1 and CDR2: MNHNY and SVGAGI (reference sequence). The CDR3 loop spans 13 amino acids. CDR3 region: CASSWGQLYGYTF. The CDR3, as DNA: TGTGCCAGCAGTTGGGGACAATTATATGGCTACACCTTC.